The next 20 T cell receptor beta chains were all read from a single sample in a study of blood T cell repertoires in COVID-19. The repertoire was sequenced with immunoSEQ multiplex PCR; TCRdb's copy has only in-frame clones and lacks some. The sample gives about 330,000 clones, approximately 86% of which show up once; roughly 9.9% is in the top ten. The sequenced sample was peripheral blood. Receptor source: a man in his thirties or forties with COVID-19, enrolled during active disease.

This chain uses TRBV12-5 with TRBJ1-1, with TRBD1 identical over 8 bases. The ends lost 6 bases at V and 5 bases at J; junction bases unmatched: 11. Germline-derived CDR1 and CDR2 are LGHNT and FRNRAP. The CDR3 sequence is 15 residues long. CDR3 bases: TGTGCTAGTGGCCTCTCGGAGACAGGGGAGACTGAAGCTTTCTTT. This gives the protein CASGLSETGETEAFF.

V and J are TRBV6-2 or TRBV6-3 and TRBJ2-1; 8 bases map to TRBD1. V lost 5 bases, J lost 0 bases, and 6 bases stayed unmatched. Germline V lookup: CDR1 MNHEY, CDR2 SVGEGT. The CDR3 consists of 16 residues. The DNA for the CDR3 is TGTGCCAGCAGTAACCGACAGGGGAGCTCCTACAATGAGCAGTTCTTC. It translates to CASSNRQGSSYNEQFF.

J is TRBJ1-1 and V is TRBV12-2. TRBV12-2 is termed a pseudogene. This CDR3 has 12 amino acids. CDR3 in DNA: TGTGCAATTACGCTCGGGGACACTGAAGCTTTCTTT. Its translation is CAITLGDTEAFF.

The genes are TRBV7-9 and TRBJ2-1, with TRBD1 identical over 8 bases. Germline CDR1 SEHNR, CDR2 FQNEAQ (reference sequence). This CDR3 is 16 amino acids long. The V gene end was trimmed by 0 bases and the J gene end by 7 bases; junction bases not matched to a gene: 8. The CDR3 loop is CASSLAGTGGRNEQFF. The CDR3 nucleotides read TGTGCCAGCAGCTTAGCGGGAACAGGGGGAAGGAATGAGCAGTTCTTC.

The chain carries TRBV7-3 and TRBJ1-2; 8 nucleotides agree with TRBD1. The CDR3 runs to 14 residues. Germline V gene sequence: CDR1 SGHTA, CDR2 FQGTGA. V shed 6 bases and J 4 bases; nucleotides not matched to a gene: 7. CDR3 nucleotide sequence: TGTGCCAGCAGTCCGGGACAGGAAAGCTATGGCTACACCTTC. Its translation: CASSPGQESYGYTF.

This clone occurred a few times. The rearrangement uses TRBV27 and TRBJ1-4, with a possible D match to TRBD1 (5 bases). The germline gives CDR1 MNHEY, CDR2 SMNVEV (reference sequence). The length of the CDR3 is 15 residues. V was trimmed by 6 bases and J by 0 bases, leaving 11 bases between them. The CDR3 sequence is CASRAGTATNEKLFF. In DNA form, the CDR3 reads TGTGCCAGCAGGGCCGGGACTGCAACTAATGAAAAACTGTTTTTT.

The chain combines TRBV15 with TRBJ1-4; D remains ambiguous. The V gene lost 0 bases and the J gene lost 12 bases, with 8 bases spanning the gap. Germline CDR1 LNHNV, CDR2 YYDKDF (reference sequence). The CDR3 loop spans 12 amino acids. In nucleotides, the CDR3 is TGTGCCACCAGCAGAGATGAATTAGAACTGTTTTTT. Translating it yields CATSRDELELFF.

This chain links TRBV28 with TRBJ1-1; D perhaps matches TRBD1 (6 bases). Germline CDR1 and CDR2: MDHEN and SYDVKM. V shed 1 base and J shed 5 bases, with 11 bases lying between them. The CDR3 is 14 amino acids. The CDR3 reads CASSLSGRGTEAFF. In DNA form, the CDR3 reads TGTGCCAGCAGTTTATCAGGGAGGGGGACTGAAGCTTTCTTT.

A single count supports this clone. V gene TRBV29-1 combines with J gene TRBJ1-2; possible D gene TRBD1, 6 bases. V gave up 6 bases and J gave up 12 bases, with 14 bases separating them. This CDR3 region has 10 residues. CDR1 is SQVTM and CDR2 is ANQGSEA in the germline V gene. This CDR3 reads CSVALQGHTF. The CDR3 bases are TGCAGCGTCGCTTTACAGGGACACACCTTC.

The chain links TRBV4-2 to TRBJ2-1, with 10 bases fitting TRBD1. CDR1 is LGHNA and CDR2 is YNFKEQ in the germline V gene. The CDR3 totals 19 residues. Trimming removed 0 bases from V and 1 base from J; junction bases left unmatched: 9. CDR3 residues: CASSQDPRDRGSSYNEQFF. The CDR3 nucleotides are TGTGCCAGCAGCCAAGATCCCCGGGACAGGGGCAGTTCCTACAATGAGCAGTTCTTC.

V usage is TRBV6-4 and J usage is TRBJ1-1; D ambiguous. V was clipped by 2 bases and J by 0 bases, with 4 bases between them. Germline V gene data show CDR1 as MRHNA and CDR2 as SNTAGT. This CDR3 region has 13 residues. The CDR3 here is CASSDELNTEAFF. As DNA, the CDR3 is TGTGCCAGCAGTGACGAGCTGAACACTGAAGCTTTCTTT.

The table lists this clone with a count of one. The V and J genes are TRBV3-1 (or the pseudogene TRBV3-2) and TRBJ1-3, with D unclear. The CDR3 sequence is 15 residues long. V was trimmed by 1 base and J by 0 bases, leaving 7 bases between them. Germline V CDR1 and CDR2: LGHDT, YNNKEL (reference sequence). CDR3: CASSQVPVSGNTIYF. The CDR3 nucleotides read TGTGCCAGCAGCCAAGTGCCAGTCTCTGGAAACACCATATATTTT.

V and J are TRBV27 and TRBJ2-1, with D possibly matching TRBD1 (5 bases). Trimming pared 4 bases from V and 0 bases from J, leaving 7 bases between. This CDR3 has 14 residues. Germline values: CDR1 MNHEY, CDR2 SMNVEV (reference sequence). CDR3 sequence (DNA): TGTGCCAGCAGTTCTCAGGGCTCCTACAATGAGCAGTTCTTC. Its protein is CASSSQGSYNEQFF.

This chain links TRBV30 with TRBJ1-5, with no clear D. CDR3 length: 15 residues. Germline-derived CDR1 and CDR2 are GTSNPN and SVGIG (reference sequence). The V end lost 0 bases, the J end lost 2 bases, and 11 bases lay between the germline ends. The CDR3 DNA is TGTGCCTGGAGTGTGAACTTGGGAGGCAATCAGCCCCAGCATTTT. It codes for CAWSVNLGGNQPQHF.

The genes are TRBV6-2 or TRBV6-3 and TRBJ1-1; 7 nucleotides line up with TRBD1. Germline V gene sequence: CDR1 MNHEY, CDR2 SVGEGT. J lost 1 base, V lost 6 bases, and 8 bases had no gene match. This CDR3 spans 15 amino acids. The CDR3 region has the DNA TGTGCCAGCAGCCCCGGGAACAGGGGGAACACTGAAGCTTTCTTT. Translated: CASSPGNRGNTEAFF.

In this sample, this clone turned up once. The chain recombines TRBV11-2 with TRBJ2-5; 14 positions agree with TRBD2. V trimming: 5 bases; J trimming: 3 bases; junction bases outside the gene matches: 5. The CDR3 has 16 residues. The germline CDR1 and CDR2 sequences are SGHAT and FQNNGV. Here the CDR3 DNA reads TGTGCCAGCAGCCCGAGACTAGCGGGAGGGAAAGAGACCCAGTACTTC. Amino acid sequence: CASSPRLAGGKETQYF.

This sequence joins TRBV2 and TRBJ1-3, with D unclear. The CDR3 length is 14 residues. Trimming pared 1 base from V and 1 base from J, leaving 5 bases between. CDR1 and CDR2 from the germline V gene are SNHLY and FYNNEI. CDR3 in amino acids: CASSEGYSGNTIYF. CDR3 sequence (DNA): TGTGCCAGCAGTGAAGGTTATTCTGGAAACACCATATATTTT.

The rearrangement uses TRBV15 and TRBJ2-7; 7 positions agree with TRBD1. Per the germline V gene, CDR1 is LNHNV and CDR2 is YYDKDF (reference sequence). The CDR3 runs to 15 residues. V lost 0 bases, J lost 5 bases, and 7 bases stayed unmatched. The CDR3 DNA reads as TGTGCCACCAGCAGAGATCCCACAGGGGCCCACGAGCAGTACTTC. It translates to CATSRDPTGAHEQYF.

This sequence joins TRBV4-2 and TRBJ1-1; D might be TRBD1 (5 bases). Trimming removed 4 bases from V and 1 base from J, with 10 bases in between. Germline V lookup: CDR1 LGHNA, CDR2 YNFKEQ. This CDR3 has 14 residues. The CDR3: CASSPKTENTEAFF. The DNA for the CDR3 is TGTGCCAGCAGCCCAAAGACAGAGAACACTGAAGCTTTCTTT.

CDR3 residues: CASSYPPGTYPLEQYF. DNA for the CDR3: TGTGCCAGCAGTTACCCGCCCGGGACATACCCCCTCGAGCAGTACTTC. The chain couples TRBV6-2 or TRBV6-3 to TRBJ2-7; D is perhaps TRBD1 (6 bases). The CDR3 runs 16 residues. Germline CDR1 reads MNHEY; CDR2 reads SVGEGT. Trimming took 2 bases from V and 6 from J, leaving 20 bases between them.